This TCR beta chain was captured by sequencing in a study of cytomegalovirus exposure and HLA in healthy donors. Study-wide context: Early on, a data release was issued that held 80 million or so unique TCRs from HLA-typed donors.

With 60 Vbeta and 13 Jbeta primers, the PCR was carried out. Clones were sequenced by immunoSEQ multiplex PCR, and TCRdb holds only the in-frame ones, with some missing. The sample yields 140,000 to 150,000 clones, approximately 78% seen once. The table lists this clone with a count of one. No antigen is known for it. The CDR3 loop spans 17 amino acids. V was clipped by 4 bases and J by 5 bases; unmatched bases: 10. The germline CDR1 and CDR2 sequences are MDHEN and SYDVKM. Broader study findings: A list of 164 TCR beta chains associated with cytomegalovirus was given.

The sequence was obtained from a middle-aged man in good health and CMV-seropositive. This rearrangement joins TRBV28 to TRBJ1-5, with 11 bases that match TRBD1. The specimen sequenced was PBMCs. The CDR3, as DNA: TGTGCCAGCAGTTCGGTGCCTTGGACAGGGGGCGATCAGCCCCAGCATTTT. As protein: CASSSVPWTGGDQPQHF. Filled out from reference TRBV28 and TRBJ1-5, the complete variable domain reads DVKVTQSSRYLVKRTGEKVFLECVQDMDHENMFWYRQDPGLGLRLIYFSYDVKMKEKGDIPEGYSVSREKKERFSLILESASTNQTSMYLCASSSVPWTGGDQPQHFGDGTRLSIL.